This T cell receptor (beta chain) is drawn from a study of cytomegalovirus exposure and HLA in healthy donors. Study background: Among the approximately 420 donors who were genotyped, 81% fell in the genetic ancestry cluster that is associated with self-reported Caucasian donors. Notes on the study in general: Among TCR beta chains, those listed as cytomegalovirus-associated numbered over 150. Within a later analysis, the majority of CMV-associated TCR beta chains appeared HLA-restricted. Several of the most significant clusters appeared, in a later analysis, to be linked to common viral pathogens.

Worth noting for this clone: Its antigen is not identified.

Per the germline V gene, CDR1 is SGHTA and CDR2 is FQGNSA. The CDR3 has 16 residues. Trimming removed 5 bases at V and 3 bases at J, with 17 bases between. Vbeta (60) and Jbeta (13) primers were used in the PCR. The repertoire was sequenced with immunoSEQ multiplex PCR; TCRdb's copy has only in-frame clones and lacks some. The sample holds under 130,000 clones; around four fifths are singletons and the top ten take over 7.5%. The source of this sequence is a woman in her forties in good health and CMV-seropositive. Sample: PBMCs. The rearrangement uses TRBV7-2 and TRBJ1-5; unclear D gene. CDR3 in amino acids: CASSASQESYNQPQHF. CDR3 nucleotide sequence: TGTGCCAGCAGCGCCTCCCAGGAAAGCTACAATCAGCCCCAGCATTTT.